There are many counts of the clone carrying this TCR beta chain. The antigen is undetermined. The data stem from a study of T cells in Graves' hyperthyroidism and ophthalmopathy. Study results and caveats: Ophthalmopathy, as predicted by the model, came a median about seven months after the prediction.

PBMCs were derived from roughly 10 ml fresh peripheral blood. TCR beta CDR3 region amplification was performed from RNA transcripts. A first-round RT-PCR of the TCR CDR3 used the HTBI primer set. MiXCR, run by TCRdb on the multiplex PCR reads, gives a single entry per CDR3 protein. The table has around 380,000 distinct CDR3 sequences, 13% seen once; the top ten hold 20%. The CDR3 is made up of 14 amino acids. Germline values: CDR1 SGHAT, CDR2 FQNNGV. V was pared by 5 bases and J by 1 base, with 11 bases between. This chain links TRBV11-2 with TRBJ1-1, with D maybe TRBD1 (5 bases). This sequence originates from a man aged 25-45 years with Graves' hyperthyroidism that later progressed to Graves' ophthalmopathy. Sequencing was done on a sample of blood. Written as DNA, the CDR3 is TGTGCCAGCAGCCCGGGACGTCCGAACACTGAAGCTTTCTTT. It translates to CASSPGRPNTEAFF.